This T cell receptor beta chain was documented in a study of blood T cell repertoires in COVID-19. The overall study: Italy, Spain and the United States were the sources of the convalescent and acute COVID-19 samples.

Patients at the Seattle site were enrolled during active infection and followed longitudinally. CDR3 size: 15 residues. The germline V gene has CDR1 MNHEY and CDR2 SVGAGI. The ends lost 10 bases at V and 6 bases at J; junction bases unmatched: 16. Original methodology: It was from reference gene primer amplification that nucleated cell counts were estimated. Profiled with immunoSEQ multiplex PCR; TCRdb holds only in-frame clones, not every one. Clone size and V and J calls were adopted from that table, with D and trimming inferred from the DNA. The sample contains about 150,000 clones, approximately 86% of which appear only once.

The TCR sequence derives from a man aged 55 to 70 with COVID-19, enrolled during active disease. Sequenced sample: peripheral blood. The chain recombines TRBV6-5 with TRBJ1-2; 8 nucleotides match TRBD1. The CDR3 DNA reads TGTGCCACCCACTCCCTGGGGCAGGGGGCGGATGGCTACACCTTC. This codes for CATHSLGQGADGYTF.